This T cell receptor beta chain was sequenced during a study of T cells after yellow fever vaccination. Points from the study as a whole: Re-detected after boosting: most primary clones, around 96% of CD4 and about 89% of CD8. In FACS-sorted repertoires, abundant clonotypes from the bulk population could appear as contaminants.

There are 14 residues in the CDR3. Trimming removed 12 bases at V and 3 bases at J, with 17 bases between. The germline V gene encodes CDR1 KGHDR and CDR2 SFDVKD. Each CDR3 protein is one row after TCRdb ran MiXCR on the 5' RACE reads. The data hold a few hundred thousand distinct CDR3 sequences, with under 7.5% observed a single time. At least ten counts were recorded for this clonotype. Its antigen is undetermined. This clonotype originated in a man aged 25-45 years who received the YFV17D yellow fever vaccine. The V and J genes are TRBV24-1 and TRBJ2-1; a possible D gene is TRBD1 (6 bases). This specimen consisted of PBMCs, obtained 5 days after the yellow fever booster vaccination. The CDR3 nucleotides are TGTGCCTCCCGACCGGGACAATACTACAATGAGCAGTTCTTC. This sequence encodes CASRPGQYYNEQFF.